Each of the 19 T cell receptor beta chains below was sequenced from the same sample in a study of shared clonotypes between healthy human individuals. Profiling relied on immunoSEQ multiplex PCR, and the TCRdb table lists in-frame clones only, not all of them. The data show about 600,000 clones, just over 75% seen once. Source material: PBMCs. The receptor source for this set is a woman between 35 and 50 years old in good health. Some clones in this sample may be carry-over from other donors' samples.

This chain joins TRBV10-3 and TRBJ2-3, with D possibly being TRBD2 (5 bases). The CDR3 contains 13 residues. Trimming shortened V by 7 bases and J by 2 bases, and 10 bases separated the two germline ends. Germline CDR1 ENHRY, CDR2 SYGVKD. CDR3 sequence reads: CAITETITDTQYF. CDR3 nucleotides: TGTGCCATCACCGAGACTATCACAGATACGCAGTATTTT.

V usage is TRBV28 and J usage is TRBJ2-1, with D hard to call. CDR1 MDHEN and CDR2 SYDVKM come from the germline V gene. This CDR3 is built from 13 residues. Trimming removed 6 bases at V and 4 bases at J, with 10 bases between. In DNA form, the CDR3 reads TGTGCCAGCAGCTATGTAGGGTACAATGAGCAGTTCTTC. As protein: CASSYVGYNEQFF.

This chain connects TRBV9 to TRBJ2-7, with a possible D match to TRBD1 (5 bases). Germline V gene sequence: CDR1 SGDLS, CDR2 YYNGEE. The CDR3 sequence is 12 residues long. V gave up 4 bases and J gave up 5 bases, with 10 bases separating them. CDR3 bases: TGTGCCAGCAGCTCTCAGGGTCACGAGCAGTACTTC. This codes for CASSSQGHEQYF.

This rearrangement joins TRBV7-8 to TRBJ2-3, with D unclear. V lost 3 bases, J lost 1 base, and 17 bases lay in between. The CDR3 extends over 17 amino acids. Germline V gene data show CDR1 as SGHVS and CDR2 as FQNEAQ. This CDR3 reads CASSLRGYEHGTDTQYF. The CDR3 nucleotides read TGTGCCAGCAGCTTGCGCGGCTATGAACATGGCACAGATACGCAGTATTTT.

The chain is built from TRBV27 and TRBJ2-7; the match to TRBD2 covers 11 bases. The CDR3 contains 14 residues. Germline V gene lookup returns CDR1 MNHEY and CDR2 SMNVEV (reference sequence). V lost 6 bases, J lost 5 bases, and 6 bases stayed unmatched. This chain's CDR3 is CASRSLAGDHEQYF. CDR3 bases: TGTGCCAGCAGATCACTAGCGGGAGATCACGAGCAGTACTTC.

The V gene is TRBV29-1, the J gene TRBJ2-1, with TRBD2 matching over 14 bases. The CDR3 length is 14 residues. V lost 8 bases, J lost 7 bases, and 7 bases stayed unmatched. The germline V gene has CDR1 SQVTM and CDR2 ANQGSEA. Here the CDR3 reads CSFWTSGRYNEQFF. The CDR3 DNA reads TGCAGCTTCTGGACTAGCGGGAGGTATAATGAGCAGTTCTTC.

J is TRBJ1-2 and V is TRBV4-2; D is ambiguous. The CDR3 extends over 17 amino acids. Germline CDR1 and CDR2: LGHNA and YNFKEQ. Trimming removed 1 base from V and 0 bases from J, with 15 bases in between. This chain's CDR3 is CASSQGAGSRANYGYTF. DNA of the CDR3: TGTGCCAGCAGCCAAGGGGCAGGTTCTAGGGCTAACTATGGCTACACCTTC.

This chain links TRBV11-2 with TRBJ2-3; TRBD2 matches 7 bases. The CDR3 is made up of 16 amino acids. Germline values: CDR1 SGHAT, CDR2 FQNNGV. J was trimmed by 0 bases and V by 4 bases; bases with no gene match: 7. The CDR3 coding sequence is TGTGCCAGCAGCTCCCAAAGCGGGGTTAGCACAGATACGCAGTATTTT. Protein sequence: CASSSQSGVSTDTQYF.

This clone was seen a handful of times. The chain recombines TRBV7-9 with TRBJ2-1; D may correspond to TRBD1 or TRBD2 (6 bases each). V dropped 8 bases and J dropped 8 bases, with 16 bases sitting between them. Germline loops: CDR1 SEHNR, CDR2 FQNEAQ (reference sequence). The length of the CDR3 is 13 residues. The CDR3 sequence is CASGVGGADEQFF. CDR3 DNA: TGTGCCAGCGGGGTGGGGGGCGCAGATGAGCAGTTCTTC.

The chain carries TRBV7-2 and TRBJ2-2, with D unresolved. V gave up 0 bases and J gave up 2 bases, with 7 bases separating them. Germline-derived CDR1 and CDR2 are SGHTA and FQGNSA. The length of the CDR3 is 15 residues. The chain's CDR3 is CASSLAVFNTGELFF. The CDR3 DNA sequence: TGTGCCAGCAGCTTAGCTGTCTTCAACACCGGGGAGCTGTTTTTT.

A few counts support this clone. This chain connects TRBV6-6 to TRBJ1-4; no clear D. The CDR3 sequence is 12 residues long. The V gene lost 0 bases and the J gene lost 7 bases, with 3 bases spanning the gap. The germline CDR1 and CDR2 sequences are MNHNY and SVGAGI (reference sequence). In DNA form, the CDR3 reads TGTGCCAGCAGTTACTCGGCTGAAAAACTGTTTTTT. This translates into CASSYSAEKLFF.

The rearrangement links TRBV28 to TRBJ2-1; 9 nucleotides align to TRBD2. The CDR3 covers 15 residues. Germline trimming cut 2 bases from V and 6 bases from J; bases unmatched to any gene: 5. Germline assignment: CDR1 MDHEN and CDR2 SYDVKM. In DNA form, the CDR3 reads TGTGCCAGCAGTTTACCGGGACTAGCCGTCAATGAGCAGTTCTTC. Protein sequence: CASSLPGLAVNEQFF.

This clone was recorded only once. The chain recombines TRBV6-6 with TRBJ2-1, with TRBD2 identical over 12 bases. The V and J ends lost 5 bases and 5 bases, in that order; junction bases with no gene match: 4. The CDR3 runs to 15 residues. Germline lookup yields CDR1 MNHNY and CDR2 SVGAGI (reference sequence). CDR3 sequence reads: CASSTRTSGNNEQFF. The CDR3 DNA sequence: TGTGCCAGCAGTACCCGGACTAGCGGGAACAATGAGCAGTTCTTC.

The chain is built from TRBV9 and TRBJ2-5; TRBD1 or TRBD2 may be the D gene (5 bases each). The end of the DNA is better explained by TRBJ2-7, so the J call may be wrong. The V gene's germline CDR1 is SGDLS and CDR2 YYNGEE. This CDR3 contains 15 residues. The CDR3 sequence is CASSVSSGAPYEQYF. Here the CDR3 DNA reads TGTGCCAGCAGCGTAAGCTCCGGGGCCCCCTACGAGCAGTACTTC.

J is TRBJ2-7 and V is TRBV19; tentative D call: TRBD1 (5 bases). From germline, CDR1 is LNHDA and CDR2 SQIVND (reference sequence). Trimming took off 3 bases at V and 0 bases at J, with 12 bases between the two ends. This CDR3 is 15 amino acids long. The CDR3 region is CASSIQGSLSYEQYF. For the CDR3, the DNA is TGTGCCAGTAGTATTCAGGGATCCCTCTCCTACGAGCAGTACTTC.

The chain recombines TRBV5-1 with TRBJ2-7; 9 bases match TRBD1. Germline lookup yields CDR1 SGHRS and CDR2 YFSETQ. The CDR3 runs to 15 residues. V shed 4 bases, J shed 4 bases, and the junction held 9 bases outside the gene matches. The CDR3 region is CASSQQGASRYEQYF. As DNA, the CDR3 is TGCGCCAGCAGCCAACAGGGGGCGAGTAGGTACGAGCAGTACTTC.

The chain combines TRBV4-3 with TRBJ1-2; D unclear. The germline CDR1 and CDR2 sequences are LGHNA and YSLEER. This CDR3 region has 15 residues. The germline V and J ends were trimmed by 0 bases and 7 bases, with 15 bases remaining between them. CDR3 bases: TGCGCCAGCAGCCAAGATAGTGTCGGATCTGGTGGCTACACCTTC. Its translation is CASSQDSVGSGGYTF.

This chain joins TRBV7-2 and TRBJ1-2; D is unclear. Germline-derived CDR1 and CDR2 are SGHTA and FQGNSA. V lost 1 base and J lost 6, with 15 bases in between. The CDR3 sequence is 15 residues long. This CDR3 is CASSLVVLTPDGYTF. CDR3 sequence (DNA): TGTGCCAGCAGCTTAGTGGTATTGACCCCTGATGGCTACACCTTC.

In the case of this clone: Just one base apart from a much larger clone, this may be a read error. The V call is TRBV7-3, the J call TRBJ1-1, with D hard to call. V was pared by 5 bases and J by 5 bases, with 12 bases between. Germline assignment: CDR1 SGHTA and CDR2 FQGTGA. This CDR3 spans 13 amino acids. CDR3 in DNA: TGTGCCAGCAGCGCCATTCCGAGGACTGAAGCTTTCTTT. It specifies CASSAIPRTEAFF.